The clone carrying this TCR beta chain was picked up a small number of times. Its matching antigen is unknown. V was cut by 0 bases and J by 5 bases, with 7 bases left in between. The germline CDR1 and CDR2 sequences are MNHEY and SVGAGI. The CDR3 extends over 13 amino acids. The data originate from a study of response to subunit inactivated influenza vaccine. TCRdb used MiXCR to reprocess the RT-PCR reads, holding one entry per CDR3 protein. Of approximately 730,000 distinct CDR3 sequences in the sample, 11% to 15% were seen once. Study-level points and caveats: Seasonal influenza vaccination, on each occasion, was suggested by the authors to recruit few new T cells.

Sequences were derived from PBMCs from blood, sampled 14 to 15 days before vaccination. The chain uses TRBV6-5 and TRBJ1-2, with D perhaps matching TRBD1 (5 bases). The source of this sequence is a man aged 45-65 years who received an inactivated influenza vaccine. CDR3 in amino acids: CASSYSGGYGYTF. CDR3 nucleotide sequence: TGTGCCAGCAGTTACTCCGGGGGGTATGGCTACACCTTC.